This T cell receptor (beta chain) comes out of a study of cytomegalovirus exposure and HLA in healthy donors. Assay: immunoSEQ multiplex PCR; the TCRdb copy retains only in-frame clones and omits some. This sample has around 60,000 clones, with 96% found just once. About this clone: Its antigen is undetermined.

Study-wide points: The study designated some 180 TCR beta chains cytomegalovirus-associated.

The germline gives CDR1 LGHNT, CDR2 FRNRAP. The CDR3 runs 17 residues. Trimming shortened V by 0 bases and J by 2 bases, and 16 bases separated the two germline ends. The V call is TRBV12-5, the J call TRBJ1-1, with D possibly being TRBD1 (5 bases). This TCR was sampled from a woman aged 18 to 35 in good health and CMV-seronegative. The sample taken for sequencing was PBMCs. In DNA form, the CDR3 reads TGTGCTAGTGGTTTGGTCGTATGGGGGAGGGAAAACACTGAAGCTTTCTTT. Translation gives CASGLVVWGRENTEAFF.